Presented here are 26 T cell receptor beta chains from one specimen sequenced in a study of cytomegalovirus exposure and HLA in healthy donors. The repertoire was sequenced with immunoSEQ multiplex PCR; TCRdb's copy has only in-frame clones and lacks some. This table has about 120,000 clones, approximately 87% appearing once. Sequencing was carried out using PBMCs. The receptors shown here come from a woman aged 25 to 45 in good health and CMV-seronegative.

The chain recombines TRBV6-6 with TRBJ2-7, with 7 bases that match TRBD2. V lost 0 bases to trimming and J lost 2 bases; unmatched junction nucleotides: 7. Germline loops: CDR1 MNHNY, CDR2 SVGAGI (reference sequence). This CDR3 has 16 residues. CDR3 amino acids: CASSYSSGNLAYEQYF. Here the CDR3 DNA reads TGTGCCAGCAGTTACTCGAGCGGGAACTTAGCCTACGAGCAGTACTTC.

V usage is TRBV30 and J usage is TRBJ1-2, with 7 bases identical to TRBD1. With 0 bases clipped from V and 4 bases from J, the junction kept 5 bases outside the gene matches. This CDR3 region has 14 residues. Germline V gives CDR1 GTSNPN, CDR2 SVGIG (reference sequence). The CDR3 is CAWSVTGAPYGYTF. The DNA of the CDR3 is TGTGCCTGGAGTGTAACAGGGGCCCCCTATGGCTACACCTTC.

This rearrangement joins TRBV6-5 to TRBJ2-7, with TRBD1 identical over 9 bases. The J segment lost 2 bases and the V segment lost 6 bases, leaving 2 bases of the junction unmatched. CDR1 and CDR2 (germline): MNHEY, SVGAGI. CDR3 size: 13 residues. CDR3 loop: CASRTGGPYEQYF. The CDR3 DNA reads TGTGCCAGCAGAACAGGGGGCCCCTACGAGCAGTACTTC.

The chain uses TRBV7-3 and TRBJ2-1; 7 bases line up with TRBD2. The CDR3 runs to 13 residues. From germline, CDR1 is SGHTA and CDR2 FQGTGA. The V gene end was trimmed by 6 bases and the J gene end by 5 bases; junction bases not matched to a gene: 4. The CDR3 here is CASSPGTNNEQFF. The CDR3 region has the DNA TGTGCCAGCAGTCCCGGGACTAACAATGAGCAGTTCTTC.

This sequence joins TRBV7-9 and TRBJ1-2; D remains unclear. The CDR3 has 13 residues. Trimming stripped 5 bases from V and 8 bases from J, with 15 bases between. Germline V gives CDR1 SEHNR, CDR2 FQNEAQ (reference sequence). The CDR3 DNA is TGTGCCAGCAGCCTAGACATGGCCTGGGGCTACACCTTC. This gives the protein CASSLDMAWGYTF.

This sequence joins TRBV7-9 and TRBJ1-2; 10 nucleotides line up with TRBD1. The V gene's germline CDR1 is SEHNR and CDR2 FQNEAQ (reference sequence). V shed 8 bases and J 7 bases; nucleotides not matched to a gene: 7. This CDR3 region has 13 residues. The CDR3: CASLGTGVVGYTF. The CDR3 region has the DNA TGTGCCAGCCTCGGGACAGGGGTGGTTGGCTACACCTTC.

The chain recombines TRBV21-1 with TRBJ2-4; the table names TRBD2, a call not compared with the DNA. TRBV21-1 is a recognized pseudogene. There are 14 residues in the CDR3. CDR3 nucleotide sequence: TGTGCCAGCAGCAAAGTGGGGGGGATGGACATTCAGTACTTC. Protein: CASSKVGGMDIQYF.

The V call is TRBV29-1, the J call TRBJ2-1, with 10 positions matching TRBD2. Looked up from germline, CDR1 is SQVTM and CDR2 is ANQGSEA. The V segment lost 5 bases and the J segment 13 bases; nucleotides outside the gene matches: 2. The CDR3 contains 10 residues. The CDR3 loop reads CSVLAGAQFF. For the CDR3, the DNA is TGCAGCGTTCTAGCGGGGGCACAGTTCTTC.

J is TRBJ1-5 and V is TRBV6-5; no clear D. The CDR3 has 14 residues. Deletions cut 6 bases from V and 2 bases from J, with 11 bases between. Germline V gene lookup returns CDR1 MNHEY and CDR2 SVGAGI. In nucleotides, the CDR3 is TGTGCCAGCAGCCTATTCCAGGGCAATCAGCCCCAGCATTTT. Its protein is CASSLFQGNQPQHF.

The V gene is TRBV6-6, the J gene TRBJ1-5, with a weak D call TRBD1 (6 bases). The germline V gene encodes CDR1 MNHNY and CDR2 SVGAGI (reference sequence). V was cut by 0 bases and J by 4 bases, with 10 bases left in between. The CDR3 totals 15 residues. The CDR3 protein is CASSYSGQPNQPQHF. The CDR3 DNA is TGTGCCAGCAGTTACTCAGGACAGCCTAATCAGCCCCAGCATTTT.

In regard to this clone: The sample has other DNA sequences that encode this CDR3 too. The V call is TRBV7-9, the J call TRBJ1-1; the match to TRBD1 covers 8 bases. Germline V gene sequence: CDR1 SEHNR, CDR2 FQNEAQ (reference sequence). V lost 6 bases, J lost 3 bases, and 3 bases stayed unmatched. CDR3 length equals 13 residues. The CDR3 spells CASSLTGDTEAFF. Written as DNA, the CDR3 is TGTGCCAGCAGTCTGACAGGGGACACTGAAGCTTTCTTT.

The CDR3 region has the DNA TGCAGCGTTGAAGGGACACCCCCTTCGGAGCAGTACTTC. Amino acids: CSVEGTPPSEQYF. The genes are TRBV29-1 and TRBJ2-7, with D possibly TRBD1 on 5 matching bases. Germline CDR1 SQVTM, CDR2 ANQGSEA. The CDR3 contains 13 residues. The V and J ends lost 1 base and 7 bases respectively, with 14 bases between them.

The chain links TRBV10-3 to TRBJ2-2; 9 bases are a match to TRBD1. Germline CDR1 and CDR2: ENHRY and SYGVKD. The CDR3 length is 16 residues. The J segment lost 5 bases and the V segment lost 6 bases, leaving 10 bases of the junction unmatched. Here the CDR3 reads CAISPTGTGNTGELFF. CDR3 coding DNA: TGTGCCATCAGCCCAACCGGGACAGGGAATACCGGGGAGCTGTTTTTT.

To note about this clone: Germline and junction disagree at one end, which may indicate a read error. The V gene is TRBV7-8, the J gene TRBJ2-1, with 8 bases fitting TRBD1. This CDR3 has 11 amino acids. From germline, CDR1 is SGHVS and CDR2 FQNEAQ. This chain's CDR3 is CASSHDRGKVF. CDR3 in DNA: TGTGCCAGCAGCCACGACAGGGGAAAGGTCTTC.

This rearrangement joins TRBV6-1 to TRBJ2-1; D possibly corresponds to TRBD1 (6 bases). V lost 6 bases to trimming and J lost 1 base, with 10 bases between them. This CDR3 spans 14 amino acids. Germline V gives CDR1 MNHNS, CDR2 SASEGT. CDR3 loop: CASSAGTSYNEQFF. For the CDR3, the DNA is TGTGCCAGCAGCGCCGGGACATCCTACAATGAGCAGTTCTTC.

This clone was detected only once. V usage is TRBV5-5 and J usage is TRBJ1-6, with D tentatively TRBD1 (6 bases). Trimming cost V 9 bases and J 5 bases, with 15 bases left between them. The CDR3 consists of 14 residues. Germline V lookup: CDR1 SGHKS, CDR2 YYEKEE (reference sequence). CDR3: CANEGGIHNSPLHF. The CDR3 DNA reads as TGTGCCAACGAAGGGGGAATCCATAATTCACCCCTCCACTTT.

This rearrangement joins TRBV7-2 to TRBJ1-3; tentatively, D is TRBD1 (5 bases). V dropped 5 bases and J dropped 2 bases, with 13 bases sitting between them. CDR3 length equals 15 residues. Germline loops: CDR1 SGHTA, CDR2 FQGNSA. CDR3 DNA: TGTGCCAGCAGCCCCGGGGGGGGAACTGGAAACACCATATATTTT. This encodes CASSPGGGTGNTIYF.

This clone appeared a single time. This chain connects TRBV5-1 to TRBJ2-2; 13 bases are shared with TRBD2. The CDR3 length is 19 residues. The junction had 12 bases not matched to a gene; V was cut back by 3 bases and J by 4 bases. Germline assignment: CDR1 SGHRS and CDR2 YFSETQ. This chain's CDR3 is CASSSILGLAGEFTGELFF. Written as DNA, the CDR3 is TGCGCCAGCAGCTCAATACTTGGACTAGCGGGGGAATTCACCGGGGAGCTGTTTTTT. Supplemented by reference TRBV5-1 and TRBJ2-2, the full variable domain reads KAGVTQTPRYLIKTRGQQVTLSCSPISGHRSVSWYQQTPGQGLQFLFEYFSETQRNKGNFPGRFSGRQFSNSRSEMNVSTLELGDSALYLCASSSILGLAGEFTGELFFGEGSRLTVL.

V is TRBV19 and J is TRBJ1-5; D is perhaps TRBD1 (6 bases). Trimming shortened V by 2 bases and J by 5 bases, and 25 bases separated the two germline ends. Germline V lookup: CDR1 LNHDA, CDR2 SQIVND (reference sequence). This CDR3 is built from 19 residues. CDR3: CASSIINLDSWRTYQPQHF. In DNA, the CDR3 is TGTGCCAGTAGTATAATAAACTTGGACAGTTGGCGTACGTATCAGCCCCAGCATTTT.

The genes are TRBV13 and TRBJ1-5, with 7 bases fitting TRBD1. The CDR3 covers 13 residues. V was clipped by 5 bases and J by 7 bases; unmatched bases: 5. The germline CDR1 and CDR2 sequences are PRHDT and FYEKMQ (reference sequence). This CDR3 is CASSRGQSQPQHF. Written as DNA, the CDR3 is TGTGCCAGCAGCAGGGGACAGTCCCAGCCCCAGCATTTT.

The rearrangement uses TRBV11-2 and TRBJ2-7; TRBD2 might be the D (6 bases). V lost 2 bases, J lost 1 base, and 12 bases lay in between. The CDR3 is made up of 15 amino acids. Germline V gene sequence: CDR1 SGHAT, CDR2 FQNNGV. CDR3 sequence (DNA): TGTGCCAGCAGCTTAATGGGAGGACTATCCTACGAGCAGTACTTC. It is translated as CASSLMGGLSYEQYF.

The chain joins TRBV5-6 to TRBJ2-7, with 11 bases fitting TRBD1. Germline loops: CDR1 SGHDT, CDR2 YYEEEE. The CDR3 spans 13 residues. Losses at the gene ends were 6 bases for V and 4 bases for J; bases not matched to a gene: 3. In DNA form, the CDR3 reads TGTGCCAGCACCTGGGACAGGGGGTACGAGCAGTACTTC. Its protein is CASTWDRGYEQYF.

The CDR3 DNA is TGTGCCGGAACCGGGTCCTTTCCGGATGAGCAGTTCTTC. This encodes CAGTGSFPDEQFF. The V and J genes are TRBV30 and TRBJ2-1; D unclear. CDR3 length: 13 residues. Germline V gene data show CDR1 as GTSNPN and CDR2 as SVGIG (reference sequence). The ends were cut back, 8 bases at V and 8 bases at J, with 19 bases in the middle. The full variable domain, in which reference TRBV30 and TRBJ2-1 provide the parts outside the CDR3, is SQTIHQWPATLVQPVGSPLSLECTVEGTSNPNLYWYRQAAGRGLQLLFYSVGIGQISSEVPQNLSASRPQDRQFILSSKKLLLSDSGFYLCAGTGSFPDEQFFGPGTRLTVL.

This chain links TRBV5-1 with TRBJ1-1, with 8 bases that match TRBD1. The ends lost 2 bases at V and 5 bases at J; junction bases unmatched: 8. CDR1 and CDR2 (germline): SGHRS, YFSETQ. This CDR3 has 15 residues. The CDR3 DNA reads TGCGCCAGCAGCTTTCAATCAGGGGGCAGGACTGAAGCTTTCTTT. As protein: CASSFQSGGRTEAFF.

The J gene is TRBJ2-5, the V gene TRBV7-6; 11 bases are shared with TRBD2. The length of the CDR3 is 15 residues. Trimming cost V 3 bases and J 5 bases; bases outside gene matches: 5. Germline-derived CDR1 and CDR2 are SGHVS and FNYEAQ. CDR3 protein: CASSLISGGAETQYF. The CDR3 coding sequence is TGTGCCAGCAGCTTGATTAGCGGGGGGGCCGAGACCCAGTACTTC.

This sequence joins TRBV5-1 and TRBJ2-1, with 13 bases fitting TRBD2. Losses at the gene ends were 2 bases for V and 5 bases for J; bases not matched to a gene: 1. The CDR3 length is 15 residues. The germline CDR1 and CDR2 sequences are SGHRS and YFSETQ. CDR3 sequence reads: CASSFGLAGDNEQFF. Here the CDR3 DNA reads TGCGCCAGCAGCTTTGGACTAGCGGGGGACAATGAGCAGTTCTTC.